A single sample is the source of the 23 T cell receptor beta chains below, sequenced in a study of blood T cell repertoires in COVID-19. Sequencing was performed with immunoSEQ multiplex PCR; in TCRdb, only in-frame clones are kept and a portion is missing. The sample consists of 80,000 to 90,000 clones, approximately 86% of them appearing once. Sequencing used peripheral blood. The origin of the receptors is a woman of 80 years or more with COVID-19, enrolled during active disease.

CDR3 region: CASSGQGASYGYTF. CDR3 DNA sequence: TGTGCCAGCAGCGGACAGGGGGCCTCCTATGGCTACACCTTC. V gene TRBV5-4 combines with J gene TRBJ1-2; 11 bases agree with TRBD1. The CDR3 runs 14 residues. Germline-derived CDR1 and CDR2 are SGHNT and YYREEE (reference sequence). V was pared by 4 bases and J by 4 bases, with 3 bases of the junction left unmatched.

The genes are TRBV4-1 and TRBJ1-1; TRBD1 is a possible D gene (6 bases). CDR1 MGHRA and CDR2 YSYEKL come from the germline V gene. V was shortened by 1 base and J by 6 bases, with 12 bases between the two germline ends. The CDR3 extends over 14 amino acids. The CDR3 DNA follows: TGCGCCAGCAGCCAAGCAGGGGCTGGGGCTGAAGCTTTCTTT. Translation gives CASSQAGAGAEAFF.

The J gene is TRBJ2-7, the V gene TRBV11-1; TRBD1 aligns across 9 bases. Germline CDR1 is SGHAT and CDR2 is FQDESV (reference sequence). V trimming: 4 bases; J trimming: 1 base; junction bases outside the gene matches: 5. CDR3 size: 15 residues. The CDR3 protein is CASSSPTGGSYEQYF. DNA for the CDR3: TGTGCCAGCAGCTCACCGACAGGGGGTTCCTACGAGCAGTACTTC.

The chain employs TRBV14 and TRBJ1-2; possibly TRBD1 for D (5 bases). Germline assignment: CDR1 SGHDN and CDR2 FVKESK. V lost 4 bases and J 4 bases, leaving 10 bases between the germline ends. CDR3 length equals 13 residues. The CDR3, as DNA: TGTGCCAGCAGCCCTGGACAAGCCTATGGCTACACCTTC. Protein sequence: CASSPGQAYGYTF.

The chain is built from TRBV2 and TRBJ1-1, with 11 bases that match TRBD1. From germline, CDR1 is SNHLY and CDR2 FYNNEI. J was trimmed by 1 base and V by 5 bases; bases with no gene match: 6. This CDR3 spans 16 amino acids. The DNA for the CDR3 is TGTGCCAGCAGTACCGGGACAGGGGGTGCGAACACTGAAGCTTTCTTT. As protein: CASSTGTGGANTEAFF.

The chain recombines TRBV18 with TRBJ1-5; TRBD1 aligns across 7 bases. The J segment lost 4 bases and the V segment lost 4 bases, leaving 1 base of the junction unmatched. The CDR3 has 13 residues. Germline CDR1 and CDR2: KGHSH and LQKENI. For the CDR3, the DNA is TGTGCCAGCTCACAACAGGGGAATCAGCCCCAGCATTTT. Translated: CASSQQGNQPQHF.

This clone occurred once. This chain joins TRBV11-2 and TRBJ2-5; 7 bases match TRBD1. From germline, CDR1 is SGHAT and CDR2 FQNNGV. The junction had 7 bases not matched to a gene; V was cut back by 4 bases and J by 2 bases. The CDR3 is 15 amino acids. The CDR3 region is CASSSQGGEQETQYF. CDR3 DNA sequence: TGTGCCAGCAGCTCTCAAGGGGGCGAACAAGAGACCCAGTACTTC.

In the case of this clone: Other DNA sequences within the sample encode an identical CDR3. The V and J genes are TRBV9 and TRBJ2-7, with 10 bases matching TRBD2. The CDR3 loop spans 15 amino acids. The V and J ends lost 0 bases and 1 base, in that order; junction bases with no gene match: 1. Per the germline V gene, CDR1 is SGDLS and CDR2 is YYNGEE. The CDR3 nucleotides are TGTGCCAGCAGCGTAGGACTAGCGGGTTCCTACGAGCAGTACTTC. Translating it yields CASSVGLAGSYEQYF.

The gene calls are TRBV7-2 and TRBJ1-4; 8 bases match TRBD1. Germline trimming cut 5 bases from V and 2 bases from J; bases unmatched to any gene: 1. Germline CDR1 is SGHTA and CDR2 is FQGNSA. The CDR3 runs 14 residues. In DNA form, the CDR3 reads TGTGCCAGCAGCCGGGACAGGACTAATGAAAAACTGTTTTTT. Its translation is CASSRDRTNEKLFF.

The chain has TRBV21-1 and TRBJ2-2; TRBD1, the table's D call, was not compared with the DNA. TRBV21-1 is a known pseudogene. The CDR3 length is 15 residues. This CDR3 reads CATTFRTGNTGELFF. The DNA for the CDR3 is TGTGCCACCACCTTTAGGACAGGGAACACCGGGGAGCTGTTTTTT.

The chain recombines TRBV7-9 with TRBJ2-2, with D possibly matching TRBD2 (6 bases). With 3 bases removed from V and 2 bases from J, the gap between germline ends came to 13 bases. This CDR3 spans 16 amino acids. Germline V gives CDR1 SEHNR, CDR2 FQNEAQ (reference sequence). The DNA of the CDR3 is TGTGCCAGCAGCTTTCTACCGGGACTTAACACCGGGGAGCTGTTTTTT. It encodes CASSFLPGLNTGELFF. Full variable domain (missing parts from reference TRBV7-9 and TRBJ2-2): DTGVSQNPRHKITKRGQNVTFRCDPISEHNRLYWYRQTLGQGPEFLTYFQNEAQLEKSRLLSDRFSAERPKGSFSTLEIQRTEQGDSAMYLCASSFLPGLNTGELFFGEGSRLTVL.

Only a few counts were recorded for this clone. V and J are TRBV9 and TRBJ2-1; no firm D call. The V and J ends lost 0 bases and 7 bases respectively, with 8 bases between them. CDR3 length: 13 amino acids. Germline lookup yields CDR1 SGDLS and CDR2 YYNGEE. The CDR3 spells CASSVVPVNEQFF. The CDR3 DNA follows: TGTGCCAGCAGCGTAGTTCCGGTTAATGAGCAGTTCTTC.

This chain joins TRBV30 and TRBJ2-2; TRBD2 is a possible D gene (6 bases). The V and J ends lost 2 bases and 3 bases respectively, with 10 bases between them. Germline values: CDR1 GTSNPN, CDR2 SVGIG (reference sequence). The CDR3 contains 14 residues. CDR3 loop: CAWSWRVDTGELFF. In DNA, the CDR3 is TGTGCCTGGAGTTGGAGGGTAGACACCGGGGAGCTGTTTTTT.

This chain's CDR3 is CASRPHTTNTGELFF. The CDR3 nucleotides are TGTGCCAGCAGACCTCACACGACGAACACCGGGGAGCTGTTTTTT. The genes are TRBV6-5 and TRBJ2-2, with D unresolved. CDR1 and CDR2 from the germline V gene are MNHEY and SVGAGI. The CDR3 length is 15 residues. Trimming removed 6 bases from V and 0 bases from J, with 11 bases in between.

This rearrangement joins TRBV7-6 to TRBJ2-2, with 7 bases identical to TRBD2. CDR3 length equals 15 residues. Germline CDR1 reads SGHVS; CDR2 reads FNYEAQ. The ends lost 6 bases at V and 4 bases at J; junction bases unmatched: 8. CDR3 sequence: CASSLTAGATGELFF. CDR3 sequence (DNA): TGTGCCAGCAGTTTAACGGCGGGAGCCACCGGGGAGCTGTTTTTT.

Many counts were recorded for this clone. The chain links TRBV2 to TRBJ1-4; D remains ambiguous. The length of the CDR3 is 14 residues. V shed 7 bases and J shed 2 bases, with 11 bases lying between them. CDR1 SNHLY and CDR2 FYNNEI come from the germline V gene. CDR3: CASTLGGTNEKLFF. CDR3 nucleotide sequence: TGTGCCAGCACATTAGGAGGGACTAATGAAAAACTGTTTTTT.

The chain couples TRBV30 to TRBJ2-4, with 11 bases that match TRBD1. With 0 bases clipped from V and 6 bases from J, the junction kept 16 bases outside the gene matches. CDR3 length: 19 residues. Germline V gene lookup returns CDR1 GTSNPN and CDR2 SVGIG (reference sequence). CDR3 loop: CAWSVFRRTGGAWGNIQYF. The CDR3, as DNA: TGTGCCTGGAGTGTATTCCGCCGGACAGGGGGCGCCTGGGGAAACATTCAGTACTTC.

This chain joins TRBV24-1 and TRBJ2-7; 7 bases map to TRBD1. The CDR3 covers 13 residues. The germline gives CDR1 KGHDR, CDR2 SFDVKD. V trimming: 5 bases; J trimming: 5 bases; junction bases outside the gene matches: 5. The CDR3 DNA reads TGTGCCACCAGTGGAACAGGGGCCCACGAGCAGTACTTC. Translated, it gives CATSGTGAHEQYF.

J is TRBJ2-2 and V is TRBV18; D uncertain. Germline CDR1 is KGHSH and CDR2 is LQKENI. Trimming shortened V by 4 bases and J by 6 bases, and 6 bases separated the two germline ends. The CDR3 runs 12 residues. CDR3 residues: CASSLYAGELFF. The CDR3 coding sequence is TGTGCCAGCTCACTCTACGCCGGGGAGCTGTTTTTT.

The chain uses TRBV7-3 and TRBJ2-3; maybe TRBD2 (5 bases). This CDR3 comprises 17 residues. Germline-derived CDR1 and CDR2 are SGHTA and FQGTGA. V was clipped by 0 bases and J by 2 bases, with 15 bases between them. CDR3 DNA: TGTGCCAGCAGCTTAACCGGAAGGAGCGGCTCCACAGATACGCAGTATTTT. Amino acids: CASSLTGRSGSTDTQYF.

V and J are TRBV6-2 or TRBV6-3 and TRBJ2-7; D remains ambiguous. This CDR3 spans 11 amino acids. V gave up 4 bases and J gave up 3 bases, with 4 bases separating them. Germline lookup yields CDR1 MNHEY and CDR2 SVGEGT. Written as DNA, the CDR3 is TGTGCCAGCAGTTCCTACTACGAGCAGTACTTC. Protein sequence: CASSSYYEQYF.

This clone was observed once. CDR3 coding DNA: TGTGCCAGCAGCGAGGGACAGGGGGTGCCTTATGGCTACACCTTC. Translation: CASSEGQGVPYGYTF. The rearrangement joins TRBV5-6 to TRBJ1-2, with TRBD1 matching 11 bases. Germline CDR1 reads SGHDT; CDR2 reads YYEEEE. This CDR3 is built from 15 residues. Unmatched junction bases numbered 7, after V lost 4 bases and J lost 5 bases.

This clone was seen just once. The V call is TRBV18, the J call TRBJ2-2, with a weak D call TRBD1 (6 bases). V dropped 3 bases and J dropped 4 bases, with 15 bases sitting between them. The CDR3 is made up of 16 amino acids. Germline assignment: CDR1 KGHSH and CDR2 LQKENI. The CDR3 reads CASSPLGAFGTGELFF. DNA of the CDR3: TGTGCCAGCTCACCTTTGGGGGCATTCGGCACCGGGGAGCTGTTTTTT.